The present entry profiles one TCR beta chain with its context. Its antigen is unknown. The PCR ran on 60 Vbeta and 13 Jbeta primers. Produced via immunoSEQ multiplex PCR; TCRdb's table is partial and in-frame only. The sample holds 150,000 to 200,000 clones. The sample comes from a study of cytomegalovirus exposure and HLA in healthy donors. V lost 10 bases to trimming and J lost 4 bases, with 11 bases between them. The CDR3 contains 12 residues. Germline CDR1 is MDHEN and CDR2 is SYDVKM. Whole-study findings and limits: There were some V segments, including TRBV6-2 and TRBV6-3, excluded as indistinguishable.

The sequence derives from a woman between 18 and 29 years old in good health and CMV-seropositive. The source material was PBMCs. The chain has TRBV28 and TRBJ2-1, with D possibly TRBD1 on 6 matching bases. The CDR3 protein is CATLDSYNEQFF. CDR3 coding DNA: TGTGCCACGCTGGACAGTTACAATGAGCAGTTCTTC.